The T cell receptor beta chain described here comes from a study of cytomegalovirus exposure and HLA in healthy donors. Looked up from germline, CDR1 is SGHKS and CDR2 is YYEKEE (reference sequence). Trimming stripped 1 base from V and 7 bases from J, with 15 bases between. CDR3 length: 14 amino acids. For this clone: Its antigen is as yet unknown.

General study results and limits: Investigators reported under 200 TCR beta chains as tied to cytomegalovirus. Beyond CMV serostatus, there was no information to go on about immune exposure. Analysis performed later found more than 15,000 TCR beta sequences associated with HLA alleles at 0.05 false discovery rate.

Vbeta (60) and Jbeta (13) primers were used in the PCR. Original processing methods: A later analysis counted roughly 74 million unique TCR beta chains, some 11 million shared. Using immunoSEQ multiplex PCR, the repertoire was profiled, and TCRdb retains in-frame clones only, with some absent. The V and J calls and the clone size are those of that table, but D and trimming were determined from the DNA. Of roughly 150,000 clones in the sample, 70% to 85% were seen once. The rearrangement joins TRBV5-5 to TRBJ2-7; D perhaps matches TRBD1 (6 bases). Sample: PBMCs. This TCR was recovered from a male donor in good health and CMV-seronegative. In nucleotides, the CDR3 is TGTGCCAGCAGCTTGTCAGCTGGGGGCTTAGAGCAGTACTTC. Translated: CASSLSAGGLEQYF.